These 20 T cell receptor beta chains were all obtained from the same sample, sequenced in a study of T-cell memory formation after mild COVID-19. In TCRdb, the 5' RACE reads were re-called with MiXCR into one record per CDR3 protein. The sample lists roughly 100,000 distinct CDR3 sequences, approximately 13% occurring once. Sequenced material: PBMCs or a T cell subset sorted from them (not recorded which). The receptors stem from an adult woman who had mild COVID-19 (a few samples of this study predate the infection). Cell type and time point are not known.

This clonotype was picked up a small number of times. The rearrangement links TRBV15 to TRBJ1-5; D gene uncertain. The CDR3 totals 12 residues. V lost 1 base and J lost 4, with 2 bases in between. The germline V gene encodes CDR1 LNHNV and CDR2 YYDKDF (reference sequence). The CDR3 region has the DNA TGTGCCACCAGCAGAGGTAATCAGCCCCAGCATTTT. Protein product: CATSRGNQPQHF.

The genes are TRBV5-8 and TRBJ1-1, with D unresolved. Trimming removed 4 bases from V and 2 bases from J, with 12 bases in between. This CDR3 is built from 14 residues. The V gene's germline CDR1 is SGHTS and CDR2 YDEGEE. This CDR3 is CASSTSTANTEAFF. For the CDR3, the DNA is TGTGCCAGCAGCACCTCTACAGCTAACACTGAAGCTTTCTTT. Full variable domain (outside the CDR3, taken from reference TRBV5-8 and TRBJ1-1): EAGVTQSPTHLIKTRGQQATLRCSPISGHTSVYWYQQALGLGLQFLLWYDEGEERNRGNFPPRFSGRQFPNYSSELNVNALELEDSALYLCASSTSTANTEAFFGQGTRLTVV.

This clonotype was recorded a few times. The chain joins TRBV3-1 to TRBJ1-2, with D hard to call. From germline, CDR1 is LGHDT and CDR2 YNNKEL (reference sequence). Trimming left V 4 bases short and J 1 base short, with 16 bases between. There are 16 residues in the CDR3. CDR3 in amino acids: CASSLTLSGYNYGYTF. CDR3 in DNA: TGTGCCAGCAGCCTAACGCTTTCGGGGTATAACTATGGCTACACCTTC.

This clonotype was detected a few times. The V call is TRBV12-3 or TRBV12-4, the J call TRBJ1-1; TRBD1 matches at 7 bases. V trimming: 3 bases; J trimming: 0 bases; junction bases outside the gene matches: 10. This CDR3 is 17 amino acids long. CDR3 DNA: TGTGCCAGCAGTTTGGCCCGAGAGGGGGCCATGAACACTGAAGCTTTCTTT. It encodes CASSLAREGAMNTEAFF.

In its sample, this clonotype was seen a few times. This chain links TRBV12-3 or TRBV12-4 with TRBJ2-3, with 7 bases lining up with TRBD2. This CDR3 has 15 residues. The ends lost 1 base at V and 1 base at J; junction bases unmatched: 2. CDR3 bases: TGTGCCAGCAGTTTAGATCGGGGGGGCACAGATACGCAGTATTTT. It specifies CASSLDRGGTDTQYF.

This clonotype was observed at least ten times. The chain uses TRBV13 and TRBJ2-5; 11 positions agree with TRBD2. CDR1 is PRHDT, CDR2 FYEKMQ, per germline (reference sequence). This CDR3 spans 15 amino acids. The junction had 1 base not matched to a gene; V was cut back by 1 base and J by 3 bases. The CDR3 nucleotides are TGTGCCAGCAGCTTAGTACTAGCGGGGGAAGAGACCCAGTACTTC. This gives the protein CASSLVLAGEETQYF.

This rearrangement joins TRBV25-1 to TRBJ2-2; D may be TRBD1 or TRBD2 (5 bases each). This CDR3 has 16 residues. Trimming stripped 1 base from V and 6 bases from J, with 15 bases between. Germline CDR1 and CDR2: MGHDK and SYGVNS. Written as DNA, the CDR3 is TGTGCCAGCAGTGAATCGGGGTGGGGGATTGCCGGGGAGCTGTTTTTT. It encodes CASSESGWGIAGELFF. The whole variable domain, filled in from reference TRBV25-1 and TRBJ2-2, reads EADIYQTPRYLVIGTGKKITLECSQTMGHDKMYWYQQDPGMELHLIHYSYGVNSTEKGDLSSESTVSRIRTEHFPLTLESARPSHTSQYLCASSESGWGIAGELFFGEGSRLTVL.

A few counts support this clonotype. The chain is built from TRBV7-9 and TRBJ2-1, with 13 nucleotides matching TRBD2. CDR3 length: 18 amino acids. Unmatched junction bases numbered 7, after V lost 1 base and J lost 4 bases. Germline CDR1 is SEHNR and CDR2 is FQNEAQ (reference sequence). CDR3 sequence: CASSLGSLAGGRYNEQFF. In nucleotides, the CDR3 is TGTGCCAGCAGCTTAGGGTCACTAGCGGGGGGGCGATACAATGAGCAGTTCTTC.

This clonotype was picked up a small number of times. V is TRBV7-3 and J is TRBJ2-3; D is perhaps TRBD2 (5 bases). This CDR3 is 15 amino acids long. CDR1 and CDR2 (germline): SGHTA, FQGTGA. The germline V and J ends were trimmed by 5 bases and 3 bases, with 15 bases remaining between them. CDR3: CASSPTEGVTDTQYF. The CDR3 DNA sequence: TGTGCCAGCAGCCCGACTGAGGGAGTAACAGATACGCAGTATTTT.

In this sample, this clonotype turned up a few times. The V gene is TRBV2, the J gene TRBJ2-2, with 9 bases aligning to TRBD2. Per the germline V gene, CDR1 is SNHLY and CDR2 is FYNNEI. The CDR3 loop spans 12 amino acids. The V gene end was trimmed by 8 bases and the J gene end by 6 bases; junction bases not matched to a gene: 1. In DNA, the CDR3 is TGTGCCAGCCTAGCGGGATCCGGGGAGCTGTTTTTT. Protein product: CASLAGSGELFF.

Only a few counts were recorded for this clonotype. The V gene is TRBV7-6, the J gene TRBJ2-1; D is unclear. The CDR3 is 11 amino acids. Deletions cut 2 bases from V and 9 bases from J, with 5 bases between. CDR1 SGHVS and CDR2 FNYEAQ come from the germline V gene. The CDR3 DNA reads as TGTGCCAGCAGCTTATCCACTGAGCAGTTCTTC. This sequence encodes CASSLSTEQFF. The entire variable domain, with the rest obtained from reference TRBV7-6 and TRBJ2-1, is as follows: GAGVSQSPRYKVTKRGQDVALRCDPISGHVSLYWYRQALGQGPEFLTYFNYEAQQDKSGLPNDRFSAERPEGSISTLTIQRTEQRDSAMYRCASSLSTEQFFGPGTRLTVL.

The chain employs TRBV7-9 and TRBJ1-2; possibly TRBD1 for D (6 bases). Germline CDR1 reads SEHNR; CDR2 reads FQNEAQ (reference sequence). V lost 1 base and J 0 bases, leaving 21 bases between the germline ends. This CDR3 has 19 residues. CDR3 sequence: CASSLVGRTDPEANYGYTF. DNA of the CDR3: TGTGCCAGCAGCTTAGTCGGGCGGACAGATCCAGAAGCTAACTATGGCTACACCTTC.

The chain links TRBV3-1 to TRBJ2-1, with 9 bases aligning to TRBD2. The junction had 12 bases not matched to a gene; V was cut back by 5 bases and J by 4 bases. The length of the CDR3 is 17 residues. Germline values: CDR1 LGHDT, CDR2 YNNKEL (reference sequence). The CDR3 DNA follows: TGTGCCAGCAGCTCCGGGGGGTGGCTAGCGGGGTACAATGAGCAGTTCTTC. Its protein product is CASSSGGWLAGYNEQFF.

The chain employs TRBV29-1 and TRBJ2-1, with D unresolved. The germline V gene has CDR1 SQVTM and CDR2 ANQGSEA. CDR3 length equals 16 residues. V lost 1 base, J lost 6 bases, and 19 bases lay in between. DNA of the CDR3: TGCAGCGTTGAAGTTGCGCAGGCTAAGGCGTTCAATGAGCAGTTCTTC. Translating gives CSVEVAQAKAFNEQFF.

The J gene is TRBJ2-3, the V gene TRBV10-3; TRBD1 matches at 10 bases. The CDR3 extends over 16 amino acids. V shed 7 bases, J shed 4 bases, and the junction held 11 bases outside the gene matches. Per germline, CDR1 ENHRY and CDR2 SYGVKD. In DNA form, the CDR3 reads TGTGCCATCATGAGAGGGACAGGGGATTGGTCAGATACGCAGTATTTT. It yields the protein CAIMRGTGDWSDTQYF.

The chain joins TRBV2 to TRBJ2-7; 7 bases are a match to TRBD2. CDR1 and CDR2 (germline): SNHLY, FYNNEI. Trimming took 6 bases from V and 5 from J; bases not matched to a gene: 19. The CDR3 loop spans 17 amino acids. The CDR3 DNA follows: TGTGCCAGCAGGGACCTTCTGGAGGGAGGGAGGAGGCACGAGCAGTACTTC. Its translation: CASRDLLEGGRRHEQYF.

The chain combines TRBV7-8 with TRBJ2-7; D is perhaps TRBD1 (6 bases). The germline V and J ends were trimmed by 1 base and 2 bases, with 12 bases remaining between them. The CDR3 spans 15 residues. Germline V gene lookup returns CDR1 SGHVS and CDR2 FQNEAQ. As DNA, the CDR3 is TGTGCCAGCAGCTTAGTCGGGGACAACACCTACGAGCAGTACTTC. As protein: CASSLVGDNTYEQYF. Looking up the rest from reference TRBV7-8 and TRBJ2-7 gives the full variable domain: GAGVSQSPRYKVAKRGQDVALRCDPISGHVSLFWYQQALGQGPEFLTYFQNEAQLDKSGLPSDRFFAERPEGSVSTLKIQRTQQEDSAVYLCASSLVGDNTYEQYFGPGTRLTVT.

The chain combines TRBV9 with TRBJ2-5, with TRBD2 as a possible D gene (6 bases). This CDR3 spans 14 amino acids. CDR1 SGDLS and CDR2 YYNGEE come from the germline V gene. Trimming removed 0 bases at V and 5 bases at J, with 11 bases between. CDR3 coding DNA: TGTGCCAGCAGCGTAGCAACGGGAGTGGAGACCCAGTACTTC. Its translation is CASSVATGVETQYF.

This clonotype appeared a few times. This chain uses TRBV12-3 or TRBV12-4 with TRBJ2-7; the match to TRBD2 covers 10 bases. CDR3 length equals 15 residues. V lost 3 bases, J lost 3 bases, and 5 bases stayed unmatched. CDR3 bases: TGTGCCAGCAGTTTGCCTAGCGGGAGTTTCTACGAGCAGTACTTC. It encodes CASSLPSGSFYEQYF.

J is TRBJ1-1 and V is TRBV5-6; perhaps TRBD1 as D (5 bases). V was trimmed by 7 bases and J by 1 base, leaving 14 bases between them. The CDR3 runs 14 residues. Germline CDR1 is SGHDT and CDR2 is YYEEEE. The CDR3 sequence is CASRGLGGNTEAFF. The CDR3 DNA reads as TGTGCCAGCCGGGGCCTGGGGGGGAACACTGAAGCTTTCTTT.